A single T cell receptor beta chain is shown here with its context. Antigen: not known. Treatment noted: oral pan-JAK inhibitor, 5-10 mg twice daily. Peripheral blood, together with lesional scalp punch biopsies, was collected from alopecia areata patients. RNA was isolated and reverse transcribed to cDNA, the sequencing template. The repertoire was sequenced with immunoSEQ multiplex PCR; TCRdb's copy has only in-frame clones and lacks some. The profile shows about 180,000 clones, about 48% of them singletons. The sample originates from a study of CD8+ T cells in alopecia areata. Study-wide points: There were many expanded lesional clones persisting in scalp and blood during tofacitinib. Tofacitinib significantly brought down scalp clonality and expanded CD8+ clones among top 100. There were also resident alphabeta T cells of normal skin sequenced in scalp samples.

The CDR3 length is 13 residues. Germline loops: CDR1 WSHSY, CDR2 SAAADI. V gave up 10 bases and J gave up 1 base, with 12 bases separating them. The TCR was taken from a human donor with alopecia areata. The J gene is TRBJ2-3, the V gene TRBV10-2; TRBD1 might be the D (6 bases). The input for sequencing was CD8+ T cells sorted from blood, taken at week 24, from a patient treated with tofacitinib. As DNA, the CDR3 is TGCGCCACCGTGACAGGCGGCACAGATACGCAGTATTTT. Protein product: CATVTGGTDTQYF.